Shown below are 30 T cell receptor beta chains from a single sample sequenced in a study of blood T cell repertoires in COVID-19. Clones were read by immunoSEQ multiplex PCR, and TCRdb kept only the in-frame ones, dropping some. Here the sample spans 200,000 to 300,000 clones, more than 85% being singletons. Sequenced input: peripheral blood. The source of these receptors is a person between 18 and 35 years old with COVID-19, enrolled during active disease.

The chain has TRBV7-8 and TRBJ1-5, with 9 bases matching TRBD1. Germline assignment: CDR1 SGHVS and CDR2 FQNEAQ. The CDR3 length is 15 residues. Trimming cost V 1 base and J 8 bases; bases outside gene matches: 6. The CDR3 here is CASSLVGTGWEPQHF. CDR3 coding DNA: TGTGCCAGCAGCTTAGTGGGGACAGGGTGGGAGCCCCAGCATTTT.

In DNA, the CDR3 is TGTGCCAGCGAGTCGGGCTACAATGAGCAGTTCTTC. It specifies CASESGYNEQFF. V and J are TRBV27 and TRBJ2-1, with D uncertain. Germline V gene data show CDR1 as MNHEY and CDR2 as SMNVEV (reference sequence). This CDR3 has 12 residues. V gave up 8 bases and J gave up 3 bases, with 8 bases separating them.

The chain has TRBV27 and TRBJ2-2; possibly TRBD2 for D (5 bases). The length of the CDR3 is 15 residues. Germline assignment: CDR1 MNHEY and CDR2 SMNVEV (reference sequence). V dropped 2 bases and J dropped 7 bases, with 14 bases sitting between them. CDR3: CASSLKAVGDGELFF. The CDR3 DNA reads TGTGCCAGCAGTTTAAAAGCGGTGGGAGACGGGGAGCTGTTTTTT.

The V and J genes are TRBV5-4 and TRBJ1-4, with 7 bases aligning to TRBD1. Germline V gene lookup returns CDR1 SGHNT and CDR2 YYREEE (reference sequence). The CDR3 runs 13 residues. The V and J ends lost 4 bases and 6 bases, in that order; junction bases with no gene match: 3. DNA of the CDR3: TGTGCCAGCAGCCACCAGGGGGATGAAAAACTGTTTTTT. Amino acids: CASSHQGDEKLFF.

This chain joins TRBV19 and TRBJ2-3, with TRBD1 identical over 8 bases. There are 15 residues in the CDR3. V lost 5 bases and J lost 4; bases outside the gene matches: 8. CDR1 and CDR2 from the germline V gene are LNHDA and SQIVND (reference sequence). CDR3 sequence: CASSLGTGGADTQYF. In DNA, the CDR3 is TGTGCCAGTAGTTTGGGGACAGGAGGGGCAGATACGCAGTATTTT.

The chain couples TRBV5-4 to TRBJ2-7; 9 nucleotides line up with TRBD2. This CDR3 contains 13 residues. Germline V gene lookup returns CDR1 SGHNT and CDR2 YYREEE (reference sequence). V dropped 7 bases and J dropped 4; count of bases not matched to a gene: 6. The CDR3 DNA is TGTGCCAGCGGTCTAGCGGGATCTTACGAGCAGTACTTC. This sequence encodes CASGLAGSYEQYF.

This sequence joins TRBV14 and TRBJ2-7, with D tentatively TRBD2 (5 bases). The CDR3 is 15 residues long. Between the trimmed V and J ends, which lost 0 bases and 2 bases, there was a span of 11 bases. CDR1 and CDR2 from the germline V gene are SGHDN and FVKESK. CDR3 DNA: TGTGCCAGCAGCCAAGATTACGACTATCCCTACGAGCAGTACTTC. Translating gives CASSQDYDYPYEQYF.

This rearrangement joins TRBV30 to TRBJ1-4, with 8 nucleotides matching TRBD1. CDR3 length: 13 residues. The germline V gene has CDR1 GTSNPN and CDR2 SVGIG (reference sequence). V was pared by 5 bases and J by 7 bases, with 6 bases of the junction left unmatched. The CDR3 region has the DNA TGTGCCTGGGCAGACAGGGGTAGTGAAAAACTGTTTTTT. It translates to CAWADRGSEKLFF.

V usage is TRBV29-1 and J usage is TRBJ2-7, with 10 bases identical to TRBD1. CDR1 SQVTM and CDR2 ANQGSEA come from the germline V gene. After removal of 4 bases from V and 3 bases from J, the junction contained 0 bases not matched to a gene. The length of the CDR3 is 12 residues. CDR3: CSVGTGGYEQYF. The CDR3, as DNA: TGCAGCGTTGGGACAGGGGGCTACGAGCAGTACTTC.

The rearrangement joins TRBV11-2 to TRBJ1-3; 10 bases fit TRBD1. From germline, CDR1 is SGHAT and CDR2 FQNNGV. The CDR3 spans 19 residues. With 2 bases clipped from V and 1 base from J, the junction kept 11 bases outside the gene matches. The chain's CDR3 is CASSLRQGTGVRSGNTIYF. The CDR3 DNA sequence: TGTGCCAGCAGCTTACGACAAGGGACAGGGGTTAGGTCTGGAAACACCATATATTTT.

The genes are TRBV24-1 and TRBJ1-5; D is possibly TRBD1 (6 bases). The CDR3 totals 13 residues. Trimming shortened V by 10 bases and J by 3 bases, and 12 bases separated the two germline ends. The germline gives CDR1 KGHDR, CDR2 SFDVKD. CDR3 region: CATQDRVNQPQHF. CDR3 coding DNA: TGTGCCACTCAGGACAGAGTCAATCAGCCCCAGCATTTT.

The chain has TRBV19 and TRBJ2-7; D is perhaps TRBD1 (6 bases). V was trimmed by 5 bases and J by 3 bases, leaving 17 bases between them. Germline values: CDR1 LNHDA, CDR2 SQIVND (reference sequence). This CDR3 is 15 amino acids long. The CDR3 protein is CASSVRDTIYYEQYF. CDR3 nucleotides: TGTGCCAGTAGTGTCCGGGACACAATTTACTACGAGCAGTACTTC.

The chain carries TRBV4-2 and TRBJ2-5; 10 bases agree with TRBD2. The CDR3 is 16 residues long. V lost 0 bases to trimming and J lost 3 bases; unmatched junction nucleotides: 4. CDR1 and CDR2 (germline): LGHNA, YNFKEQ. The CDR3 sequence is CASSQDTGLAEETQYF. CDR3 sequence (DNA): TGTGCCAGCAGCCAAGATACAGGACTAGCGGAAGAGACCCAGTACTTC.

The V and J genes are TRBV27 and TRBJ2-3; D is ambiguous. V lost 5 bases and J lost 3, with 9 bases in between. The CDR3 covers 13 residues. Germline V gives CDR1 MNHEY, CDR2 SMNVEV (reference sequence). The CDR3 sequence is CASSPSSTDTQYF. CDR3 in DNA: TGTGCCAGCAGTCCCTCCTCTACAGATACGCAGTATTTT.

The CDR3 region has the DNA TGTGCCAGCAGTTTATGGTGGGAGGCGAACACCGGGGAGCTGTTTTTT. Translation: CASSLWWEANTGELFF. The chain links TRBV28 to TRBJ2-2; D may be TRBD2 (6 bases). CDR1 MDHEN and CDR2 SYDVKM come from the germline V gene. The CDR3 length is 16 residues. Trimming shortened V by 0 bases and J by 0 bases, and 8 bases separated the two germline ends.

The V and J genes are TRBV29-1 and TRBJ2-2, with 7 bases that match TRBD2. V lost 4 bases to trimming and J lost 0 bases; unmatched junction nucleotides: 5. The germline gives CDR1 SQVTM, CDR2 ANQGSEA. The CDR3 length is 15 residues. The CDR3 is CSVVLAEANTGELFF. CDR3 in DNA: TGCAGCGTTGTCCTAGCGGAGGCGAACACCGGGGAGCTGTTTTTT.

The chain joins TRBV7-9 to TRBJ2-7; 12 bases are shared with TRBD2. Losses at the gene ends were 4 bases for V and 0 bases for J; bases not matched to a gene: 4. Germline CDR1 is SEHNR and CDR2 is FQNEAQ (reference sequence). The CDR3 is 16 residues long. Here the CDR3 DNA reads TGTGCCAGCAGCTCAAGGACTAGCGGGGTCTCCTACGAGCAGTACTTC. It is translated as CASSSRTSGVSYEQYF. Full variable domain (missing parts from reference TRBV7-9 and TRBJ2-7): DTGVSQNPRHKITKRGQNVTFRCDPISEHNRLYWYRQTLGQGPEFLTYFQNEAQLEKSRLLSDRFSAERPKGSFSTLEIQRTEQGDSAMYLCASSSRTSGVSYEQYFGPGTRLTVT.

V and J are TRBV5-6 and TRBJ2-1; TRBD1 matches 8 bases. J gave up 4 bases and V 4 bases, and 10 bases lay outside the gene matches. Germline V gene lookup returns CDR1 SGHDT and CDR2 YYEEEE. The CDR3 is 16 amino acids. The CDR3 loop reads CASSRPRDRIYNEQFF. CDR3 DNA sequence: TGTGCCAGCAGCAGACCCCGGGACAGGATATACAATGAGCAGTTCTTC.

The chain uses TRBV3-1 (or the pseudogene TRBV3-2) and TRBJ2-1, with 10 positions matching TRBD2. CDR3 size: 15 residues. Germline loops: CDR1 LGHDT, CDR2 YNNKEL (reference sequence). Losses at the gene ends were 4 bases for V and 4 bases for J; bases not matched to a gene: 4. The CDR3 DNA is TGTGCCAGCAGCCCCGGGACTAGCGTTTACAATGAGCAGTTCTTC. Translated: CASSPGTSVYNEQFF.

The chain is built from TRBV6-5 and TRBJ2-7; 11 nucleotides align to TRBD2. V shed 1 base and J 2 bases; nucleotides not matched to a gene: 4. This CDR3 is 16 amino acids long. CDR1 MNHEY and CDR2 SVGAGI come from the germline V gene. The CDR3 DNA reads as TGTGCCAGCAGTTACTGGCTAGCGGGAGGTCCCTACGAGCAGTACTTC. Its protein is CASSYWLAGGPYEQYF.

The chain uses TRBV4-1 and TRBJ1-3, with TRBD1 as a possible D gene (6 bases). The V gene's germline CDR1 is MGHRA and CDR2 YSYEKL. V was cut by 2 bases and J by 2 bases, with 7 bases left in between. The CDR3 has 14 residues. The CDR3 nucleotides read TGCGCCAGCAGCCAACAGGGGACTGGAAACACCATATATTTT. Its translation is CASSQQGTGNTIYF.

The DNA of the CDR3 is TGTGCCAGCAGCCAGATGGGGGCGGGAGTTGTTGAGACCCAGTACTTC. Amino acid sequence: CASSQMGAGVVETQYF. The V and J genes are TRBV14 and TRBJ2-5; D perhaps matches TRBD2 (7 bases). In germline, CDR1 is SGHDN, CDR2 FVKESK. Trimming shortened V by 3 bases and J by 5 bases, and 19 bases separated the two germline ends. The CDR3 totals 16 residues.

This chain joins TRBV27 and TRBJ1-2; 9 nucleotides line up with TRBD1. J was trimmed by 5 bases and V by 5 bases; bases with no gene match: 6. The CDR3 is 14 residues long. Germline CDR1 reads MNHEY; CDR2 reads SMNVEV (reference sequence). CDR3: CASSPGDRDYGYTF. The CDR3, as DNA: TGTGCCAGCAGTCCGGGGGACAGGGATTATGGCTACACCTTC.

A word on this clone: The same CDR3 also results from other DNA sequences found in this sample. The chain combines TRBV3-1 (or the pseudogene TRBV3-2) with TRBJ1-3; D ambiguous. Per germline, CDR1 LGHDT and CDR2 YNNKEL (reference sequence). The length of the CDR3 is 13 residues. The V gene lost 1 base and the J gene lost 7 bases, with 8 bases spanning the gap. CDR3 sequence: CASSQGEGNTIYF. The CDR3 DNA reads as TGTGCCAGCAGCCAAGGGGAGGGTAACACCATATATTTT.

The CDR3 bases are TGTGCCAGCAGCGCCCTCAGGGGCTCTGGAAACACCATATATTTT. It codes for CASSALRGSGNTIYF. This chain uses TRBV11-2 with TRBJ1-3, with D possibly matching TRBD1 (6 bases). The CDR3 has 15 residues. Between the trimmed V and J ends, which lost 5 bases and 0 bases, there was a span of 11 bases. Looked up from germline, CDR1 is SGHAT and CDR2 is FQNNGV. Drawing the rest from reference TRBV11-2 and TRBJ1-3, the complete variable domain is EAGVAQSPRYKIIEKRQSVAFWCNPISGHATLYWYQQILGQGPKLLIQFQNNGVVDDSQLPKDRFSAERLKGVDSTLKIQPAKLEDSAVYLCASSALRGSGNTIYFGEGSWLTVV.

This chain uses TRBV19 with TRBJ2-1; TRBD2 matches 7 bases. The V and J ends lost 5 bases and 6 bases, in that order; junction bases with no gene match: 4. This CDR3 has 13 residues. Germline values: CDR1 LNHDA, CDR2 SQIVND (reference sequence). CDR3 sequence reads: CASSLAGANEQFF. The CDR3 nucleotides read TGTGCCAGTAGTTTGGCGGGAGCCAATGAGCAGTTCTTC. The full variable domain, in which reference TRBV19 and TRBJ2-1 provide the parts outside the CDR3, is DGGITQSPKYLFRKEGQNVTLSCEQNLNHDAMYWYRQDPGQGLRLIYYSQIVNDFQKGDIAEGYSVSREKKESFPLTVTSAQKNPTAFYLCASSLAGANEQFFGPGTRLTVL.

The genes are TRBV10-1 and TRBJ2-7; perhaps TRBD2 as D (6 bases). V was cut by 2 bases and J by 3 bases, with 17 bases left in between. CDR3 length: 16 amino acids. Germline V gene lookup returns CDR1 WNHNN and CDR2 SYGVQD (reference sequence). The CDR3 region has the DNA TGCGCCAGCAGTGAGCCTGGGACTTCGTTAATCTACGAGCAGTACTTC. Its translation is CASSEPGTSLIYEQYF.

The J gene is TRBJ1-2, the V gene TRBV7-2; D ambiguous. Trimming pared 1 base from V and 7 bases from J, leaving 10 bases between. CDR3 length: 13 amino acids. From germline, CDR1 is SGHTA and CDR2 FQGNSA. The CDR3 bases are TGTGCCAGCAGCTTAGGGGGAGGGTTTGGCTACACCTTC. Its translation is CASSLGGGFGYTF.

The CDR3 sequence is CASSTFGGAVSNQPQHF. In DNA form, the CDR3 reads TGTGCCAGTAGTACCTTCGGTGGGGCGGTTAGCAATCAGCCCCAGCATTTT. The chain has TRBV19 and TRBJ1-5, with D possibly TRBD1 on 5 matching bases. The CDR3 is made up of 17 amino acids. The V end was cut by 4 bases, the J end by 0 bases, with 16 bases between. Germline V gene sequence: CDR1 LNHDA, CDR2 SQIVND (reference sequence).

This rearrangement joins TRBV9 to TRBJ1-1; the D is unclear. The germline V gene encodes CDR1 SGDLS and CDR2 YYNGEE. The length of the CDR3 is 13 residues. Trimming pared 4 bases from V and 7 bases from J, leaving 14 bases between. The CDR3 reads CASSPRVSGEAFF. Written as DNA, the CDR3 is TGTGCCAGCAGCCCCCGGGTGAGCGGTGAAGCTTTCTTT.